This TCR beta chain was documented in a study of regulatory T cells in long-lasting Graves disease. Looking at the study overall: Newly diagnosed Graves' patients took antithyroid drugs under 3 months.

Study findings and constraints: Patients with persistent disease shared 2,741 public clonotypes, outpacing the approximately 920 shared by new patients.

The CDR3 loop spans 15 amino acids. Deletions cut 0 bases from V and 4 bases from J, with 13 bases between. Germline V gene sequence: CDR1 MGHRA, CDR2 YSYEKL. CDR3 regions were amplified by Arm-PCR using iRepertoire HTBI primers to build TCR beta libraries. TCRdb reprocessed the multiplex PCR reads via MiXCR and lists one record per CDR3 protein. The sample has 410,000 or so distinct CDR3 sequences, 15% seen once. There are many counts of this clonotype. As yet, its antigen is unknown. The time point: newly diagnosed GD, antithyroid drugs for less than 3 months. PBMC RNA served as the TCR library source. The patients included were those that came from an endocrinology department in Xi'an, China. These data were also reused for a study on T cells in Graves' hyperthyroidism and ophthalmopathy. Per that paper: First-round RT-PCR with HTBI primers amplified the TCR CDR3 region.

This TCR came from a woman aged 30 to 39 with Graves disease. This rearrangement joins TRBV4-1 to TRBJ2-7, with D possibly being TRBD1 or TRBD2 (5 bases each). The source material was peripheral blood mononuclear cells (PBMCs), sampled at new diagnosis, from a patient treated with antithyroid drugs. CDR3 bases: TGCGCCAGCAGCCAAGATTACGGGACCACGTACGAGCAGTACTTC. The encoded protein is CASSQDYGTTYEQYF.